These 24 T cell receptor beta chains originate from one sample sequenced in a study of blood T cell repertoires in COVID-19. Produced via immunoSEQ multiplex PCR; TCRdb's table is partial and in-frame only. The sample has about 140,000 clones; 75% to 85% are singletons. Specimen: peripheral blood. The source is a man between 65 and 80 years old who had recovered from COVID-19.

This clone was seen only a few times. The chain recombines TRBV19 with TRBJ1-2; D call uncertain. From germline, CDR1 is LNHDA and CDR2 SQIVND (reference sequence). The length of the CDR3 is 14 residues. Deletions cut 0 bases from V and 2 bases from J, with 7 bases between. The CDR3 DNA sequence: TGTGCCAGTAGTATAGAGATCACAAACTATGGCTACACCTTC. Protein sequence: CASSIEITNYGYTF.

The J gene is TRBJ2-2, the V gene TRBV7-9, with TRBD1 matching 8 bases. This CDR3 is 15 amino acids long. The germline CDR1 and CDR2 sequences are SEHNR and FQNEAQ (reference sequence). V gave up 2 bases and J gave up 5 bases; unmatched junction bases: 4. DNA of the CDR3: TGTGCCAGCAGCTTAATCAGGACAGGGACCGGGGAGCTGTTTTTT. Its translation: CASSLIRTGTGELFF.

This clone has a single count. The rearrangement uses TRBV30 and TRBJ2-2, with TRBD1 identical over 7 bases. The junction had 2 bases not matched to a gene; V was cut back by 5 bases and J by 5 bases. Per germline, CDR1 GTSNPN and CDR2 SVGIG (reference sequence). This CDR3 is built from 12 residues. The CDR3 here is CAWPGGTGELFF. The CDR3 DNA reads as TGTGCCTGGCCAGGGGGTACCGGGGAGCTGTTTTTT.

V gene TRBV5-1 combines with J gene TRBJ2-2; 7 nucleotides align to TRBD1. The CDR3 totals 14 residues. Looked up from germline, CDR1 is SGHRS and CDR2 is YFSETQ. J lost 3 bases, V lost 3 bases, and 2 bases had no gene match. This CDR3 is CASSSGTDTGELFF. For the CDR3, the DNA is TGCGCCAGCAGCTCGGGGACAGACACCGGGGAGCTGTTTTTT. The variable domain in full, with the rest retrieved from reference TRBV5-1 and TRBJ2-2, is KAGVTQTPRYLIKTRGQQVTLSCSPISGHRSVSWYQQTPGQGLQFLFEYFSETQRNKGNFPGRFSGRQFSNSRSEMNVSTLELGDSALYLCASSSGTDTGELFFGEGSRLTVL.

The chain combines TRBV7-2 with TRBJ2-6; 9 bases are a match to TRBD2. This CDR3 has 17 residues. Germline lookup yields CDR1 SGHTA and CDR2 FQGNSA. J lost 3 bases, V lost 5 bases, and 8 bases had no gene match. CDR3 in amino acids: CASSLVPAGGGANVLTF. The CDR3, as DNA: TGTGCCAGCAGCCTAGTCCCAGCGGGAGGTGGGGCCAACGTCCTGACTTTC.

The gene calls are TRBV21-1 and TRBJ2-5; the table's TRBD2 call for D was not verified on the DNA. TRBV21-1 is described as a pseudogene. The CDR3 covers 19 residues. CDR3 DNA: TGTGCCAGCAGCAAAGTGGATAGGAAGGTACCGAGCGAAGGAGAGACCCAGTACTTC. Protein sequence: CASSKVDRKVPSEGETQYF.

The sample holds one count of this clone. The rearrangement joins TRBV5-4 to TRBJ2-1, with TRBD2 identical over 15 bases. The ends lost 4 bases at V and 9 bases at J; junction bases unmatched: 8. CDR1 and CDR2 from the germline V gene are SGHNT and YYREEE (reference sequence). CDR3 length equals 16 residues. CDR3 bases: TGTGCCAGCAGCCCACCGGGACTAGCGGGAGGTTTTGAGCAGTTCTTC. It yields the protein CASSPPGLAGGFEQFF. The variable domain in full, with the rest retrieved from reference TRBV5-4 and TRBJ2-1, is ETGVTQSPTHLIKTRGQQVTLRCSSQSGHNTVSWYQQALGQGPQFIFQYYREEENGRGNFPPRFSGLQFPNYSSELNVNALELDDSALYLCASSPPGLAGGFEQFFGPGTRLTVL.

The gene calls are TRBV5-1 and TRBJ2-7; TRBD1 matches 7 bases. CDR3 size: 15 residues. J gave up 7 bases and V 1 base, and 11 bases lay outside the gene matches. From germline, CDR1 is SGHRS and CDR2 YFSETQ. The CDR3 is CASSLTTGPLGEQYF. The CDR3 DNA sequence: TGCGCCAGCAGCTTGACGACAGGGCCCCTCGGGGAGCAGTACTTC.

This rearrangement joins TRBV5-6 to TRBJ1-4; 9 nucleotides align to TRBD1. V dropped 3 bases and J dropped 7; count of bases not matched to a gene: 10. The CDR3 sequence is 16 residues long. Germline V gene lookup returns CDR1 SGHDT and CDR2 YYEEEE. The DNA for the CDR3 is TGTGCCAGCAGCTCCTGGCAATTGACAGGGGGTGAAAAACTGTTTTTT. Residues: CASSSWQLTGGEKLFF.

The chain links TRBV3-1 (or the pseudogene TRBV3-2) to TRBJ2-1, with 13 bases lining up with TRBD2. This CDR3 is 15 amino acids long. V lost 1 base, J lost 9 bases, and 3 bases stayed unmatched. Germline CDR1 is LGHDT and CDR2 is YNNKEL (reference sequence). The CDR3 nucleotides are TGTGCCAGCAGCCAAGCACTAGCGGGAGGGTCTGAGCAGTTCTTC. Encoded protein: CASSQALAGGSEQFF.

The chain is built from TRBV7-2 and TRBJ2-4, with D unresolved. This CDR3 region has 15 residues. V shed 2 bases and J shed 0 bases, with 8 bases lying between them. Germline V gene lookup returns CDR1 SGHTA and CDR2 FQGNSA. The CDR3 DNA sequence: TGTGCCAGCAGCTTACAGGTCCTAGCCAAAAACATTCAGTACTTC. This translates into CASSLQVLAKNIQYF. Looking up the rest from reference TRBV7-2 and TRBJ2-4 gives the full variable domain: GAGVSQSPSNKVTEKGKDVELRCDPISGHTALYWYRQSLGQGLEFLIYFQGNSAPDKSGLPSDRFSAERTGGSVSTLTIQRTQQEDSAVYLCASSLQVLAKNIQYFGAGTRLSVL.

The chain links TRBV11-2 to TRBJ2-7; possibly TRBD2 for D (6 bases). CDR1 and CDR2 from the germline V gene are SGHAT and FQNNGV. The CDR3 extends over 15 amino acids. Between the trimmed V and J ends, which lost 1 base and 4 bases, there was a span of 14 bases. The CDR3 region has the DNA TGTGCCAGCAGCTTAGTTTTCGGGGGTTTTTACGAGCAGTACTTC. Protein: CASSLVFGGFYEQYF.

In DNA, the CDR3 is TGTGCCAGCAGCTTAGGTCCGCCGGGACTAGTATTCCACGAGCAGTACTTC. Translated: CASSLGPPGLVFHEQYF. The V call is TRBV7-9, the J call TRBJ2-7; 8 bases are a match to TRBD2. Per the germline V gene, CDR1 is SEHNR and CDR2 is FQNEAQ (reference sequence). The CDR3 has 17 residues. The trim removed 1 base at V and 5 bases at J, leaving 13 bases unmatched.

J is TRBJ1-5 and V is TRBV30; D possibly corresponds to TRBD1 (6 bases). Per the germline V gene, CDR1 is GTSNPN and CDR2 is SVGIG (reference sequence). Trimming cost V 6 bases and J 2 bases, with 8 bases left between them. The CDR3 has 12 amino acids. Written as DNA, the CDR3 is TGTGCCTGTAACAGGGGCAATCAGCCCCAGCATTTT. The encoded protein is CACNRGNQPQHF. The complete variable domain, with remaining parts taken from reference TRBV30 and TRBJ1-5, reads SQTIHQWPATLVQPVGSPLSLECTVEGTSNPNLYWYRQAAGRGLQLLFYSVGIGQISSEVPQNLSASRPQDRQFILSSKKLLLSDSGFYLCACNRGNQPQHFGDGTRLSIL.

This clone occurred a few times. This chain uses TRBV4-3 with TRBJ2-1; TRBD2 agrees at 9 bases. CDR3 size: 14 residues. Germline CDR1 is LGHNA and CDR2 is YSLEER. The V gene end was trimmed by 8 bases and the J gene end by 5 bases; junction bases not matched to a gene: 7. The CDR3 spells CASSLLAGNNEQFF. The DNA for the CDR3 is TGCGCCAGCTCCCTCCTAGCGGGGAACAATGAGCAGTTCTTC.

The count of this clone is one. CDR3 loop: CSVGIGGQNIQYF. The DNA for the CDR3 is TGCAGCGTGGGGATAGGGGGCCAAAACATTCAGTACTTC. V and J are TRBV29-1 and TRBJ2-4; 7 positions agree with TRBD1. CDR3 length equals 13 residues. V lost 6 bases and J lost 5; bases outside the gene matches: 7. The germline CDR1 and CDR2 sequences are SQVTM and ANQGSEA. Full variable domain (rest looked up from reference TRBV29-1 and TRBJ2-4): SAVISQKPSRDICQRGTSLTIQCQVDSQVTMMFWYRQQPGQSLTLIATANQGSEATYESGFVIDKFPISRPNLTFSTLTVSNMSPEDSSIYLCSVGIGGQNIQYFGAGTRLSVL.

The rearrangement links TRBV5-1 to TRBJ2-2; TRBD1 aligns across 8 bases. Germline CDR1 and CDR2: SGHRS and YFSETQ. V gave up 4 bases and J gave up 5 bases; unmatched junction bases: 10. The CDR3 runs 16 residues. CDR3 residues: CASSTTGEVWTGELFF. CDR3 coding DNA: TGCGCCAGCAGCACGACAGGGGAAGTTTGGACCGGGGAGCTGTTTTTT.

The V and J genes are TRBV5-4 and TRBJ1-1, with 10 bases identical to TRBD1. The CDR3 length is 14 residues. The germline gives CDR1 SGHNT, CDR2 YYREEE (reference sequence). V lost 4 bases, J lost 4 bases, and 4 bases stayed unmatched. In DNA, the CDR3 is TGTGCCAGCAGCATAGACAGGGGGCTCACTGAAGCTTTCTTT. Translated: CASSIDRGLTEAFF.

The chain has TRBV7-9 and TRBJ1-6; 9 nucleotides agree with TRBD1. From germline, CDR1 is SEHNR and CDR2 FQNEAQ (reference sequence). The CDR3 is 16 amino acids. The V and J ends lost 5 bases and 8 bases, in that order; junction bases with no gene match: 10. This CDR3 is CASSRTGGAVDSPLHF. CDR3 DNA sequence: TGTGCCAGCAGCCGAACAGGGGGCGCGGTCGATTCACCCCTCCACTTT.

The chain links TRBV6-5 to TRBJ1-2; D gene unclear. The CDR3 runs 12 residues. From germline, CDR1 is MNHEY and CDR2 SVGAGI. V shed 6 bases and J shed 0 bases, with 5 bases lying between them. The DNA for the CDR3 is TGTGCCAGCAGGACAACTAACTATGGCTACACCTTC. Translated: CASRTTNYGYTF.

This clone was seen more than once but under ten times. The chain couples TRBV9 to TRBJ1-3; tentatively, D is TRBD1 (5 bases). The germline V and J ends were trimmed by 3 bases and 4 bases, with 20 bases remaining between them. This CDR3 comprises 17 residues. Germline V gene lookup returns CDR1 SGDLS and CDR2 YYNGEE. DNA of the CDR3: TGTGCCAGCAGCGCGGGGGGAAGGGTGTGGGCAGGAAACACCATATATTTT. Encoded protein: CASSAGGRVWAGNTIYF.

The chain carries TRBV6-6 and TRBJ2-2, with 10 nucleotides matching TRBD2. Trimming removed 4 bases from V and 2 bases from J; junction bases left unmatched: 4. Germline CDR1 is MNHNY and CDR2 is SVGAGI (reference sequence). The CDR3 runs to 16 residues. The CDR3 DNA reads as TGTGCCAGCAGTTCTGGGACTAGCGATAACACCGGGGAGCTGTTTTTT. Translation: CASSSGTSDNTGELFF.

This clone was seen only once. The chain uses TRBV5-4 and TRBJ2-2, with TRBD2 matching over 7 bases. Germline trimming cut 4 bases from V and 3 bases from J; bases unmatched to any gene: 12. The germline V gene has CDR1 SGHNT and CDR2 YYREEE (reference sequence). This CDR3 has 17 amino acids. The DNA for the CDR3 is TGTGCCAGCAGCCGATGGGATCTGCGGGAGTACACCGGGGAGCTGTTTTTT. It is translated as CASSRWDLREYTGELFF.

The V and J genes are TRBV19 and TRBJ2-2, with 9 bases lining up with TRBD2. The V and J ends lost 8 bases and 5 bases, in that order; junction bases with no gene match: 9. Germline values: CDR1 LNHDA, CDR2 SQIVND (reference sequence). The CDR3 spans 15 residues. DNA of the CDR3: TGTGCCAGTGGAATCGGGACTAGCAGGACCGGGGAGCTGTTTTTT. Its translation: CASGIGTSRTGELFF.